A single TCR beta chain is shown here with its context. Its specificity is unknown. The data belong to a study of cytomegalovirus exposure and HLA in healthy donors. Germline CDR1 is SGHDN and CDR2 is FVKESK. With 3 bases removed from V and 5 bases from J, the gap between germline ends came to 4 bases. This CDR3 contains 11 residues. As for the donors, each was a healthy bone marrow donor. Study-level points and caveats: Later, an analysis found that common viral pathogens appeared to be linked with several of the most significant clusters. In a later analysis, productive TCRs from donors in an Asian-associated ancestry cluster reportedly carried fewer N-insertions than the cohort mean.

The PCR ran on 60 Vbeta and 13 Jbeta primers. Here immunoSEQ multiplex PCR was the method, and the copy in TCRdb shows in-frame clones only, minus some. Here the sample spans around 70,000 clones, roughly 70% being singletons. Sequenced: PBMCs. The receptor was derived from a man between 65 and 80 years old in good health and CMV-seronegative. The chain combines TRBV14 with TRBJ2-5; D is uncertain. The CDR3 nucleotides read TGTGCCAGCAGCCACGGGGAGACCCAGTACTTC. This encodes CASSHGETQYF.